The text below deals with one T cell receptor (beta chain). The antigen remains unidentified. The data were taken from a study of CXCR3-negative and CXCR3-positive naive CD8 T cells. Notes on the study in general: Naive cells that were CXCR3-negative or CXCR3-positive used TRBV-TRBJ genes alike, while memory cells diverged.

Germline values: CDR1 SGHVS, CDR2 FNYEAQ. The CDR3 spans 14 residues. UMI-labeled 5' RACE yielded the TRB cDNA libraries. Reprocessing the 5' RACE reads, TCRdb reports a single entry for every CDR3 protein and omits DNA. The listing contains about 53,000 distinct CDR3 sequences. Material for sequencing was naive CXCR3- CD8+ T cells from blood. Subset reported: CD45RO-CCR7+CD27+CD95- naive CD8+ T cells lacking CXCR3 (TNR3-). This chain joins TRBV7-6 and TRBJ2-1. This sequence was found in a human donor in good health. Some clones in this sample may be carry-over from other donors' samples. CDR3 amino acids: CASSLIASYNEQFF.